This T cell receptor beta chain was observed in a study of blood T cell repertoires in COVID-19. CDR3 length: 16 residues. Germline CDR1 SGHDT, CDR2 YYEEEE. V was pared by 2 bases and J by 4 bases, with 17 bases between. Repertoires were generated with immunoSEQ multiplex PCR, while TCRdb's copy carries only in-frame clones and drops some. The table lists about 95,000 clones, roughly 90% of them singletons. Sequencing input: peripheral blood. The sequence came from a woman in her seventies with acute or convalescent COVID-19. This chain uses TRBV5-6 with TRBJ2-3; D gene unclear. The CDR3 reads CASSFRLLPAADTQYF. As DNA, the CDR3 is TGTGCCAGCAGCTTTCGACTCTTACCAGCCGCAGATACGCAGTATTTT.